One and the same sample provided the 7 T cell receptor beta chains below, sequenced in a study of cytomegalovirus exposure and HLA in healthy donors. PCR employed 60 Vbeta and 13 Jbeta primers. Profiled with immunoSEQ multiplex PCR; TCRdb holds only in-frame clones, not every one. There are about 160,000 clones in the sample; just under 80% occur only once, and approximately 6.8% lies in the top ten. Sample: PBMCs. These TCRs come from a middle-aged woman in good health and CMV-seropositive.

The chain combines TRBV19 with TRBJ2-1, with 8 bases matching TRBD2. Germline CDR1 is LNHDA and CDR2 is SQIVND (reference sequence). V was clipped by 6 bases and J by 8 bases; unmatched bases: 21. This CDR3 spans 18 amino acids. The CDR3 sequence is CASSEQTEGTSFKYEQFF. In nucleotides, the CDR3 is TGTGCCAGTAGCGAACAGACAGAAGGGACTAGTTTTAAATATGAGCAGTTCTTC.

The J gene is TRBJ2-5, the V gene TRBV5-1; 10 nucleotides match TRBD2. Germline-derived CDR1 and CDR2 are SGHRS and YFSETQ. V shed 4 bases, J shed 5 bases, and the junction held 14 bases outside the gene matches. The CDR3 loop spans 17 amino acids. CDR3 nucleotide sequence: TGCGCCAGCAGCGTCAGCGGGGGGGCCCCGAGTCAGGAGACCCAGTACTTC. It encodes CASSVSGGAPSQETQYF.

V and J are TRBV9 and TRBJ2-3; D is uncertain. V lost 0 bases and J lost 6, with 11 bases in between. This CDR3 comprises 14 residues. Germline assignment: CDR1 SGDLS and CDR2 YYNGEE. CDR3 sequence reads: CASSVVPTPDTQYF. The CDR3 region has the DNA TGTGCCAGCAGCGTAGTGCCCACTCCCGATACGCAGTATTTT.

Details on this clone: Compared with germline, one end of the junction differs, possibly owing to a read error. The rearrangement uses TRBV5-4 and TRBJ2-6; D may be TRBD1 (6 bases). Germline V gene lookup returns CDR1 SGHNT and CDR2 YYREEE (reference sequence). This CDR3 comprises 14 residues. The CDR3 coding sequence is TGTGCCAGCAGAGACAGGTCTGGGGCCAACGGCCTGACTTTC. It yields the protein CASRDRSGANGLTF.

The J gene is TRBJ1-2, the V gene TRBV9, with 9 bases identical to TRBD1. CDR1 is SGDLS, CDR2 YYNGEE, per germline. The CDR3 totals 15 residues. After removal of 0 bases from V and 5 bases from J, the junction contained 5 bases not matched to a gene. This chain's CDR3 is CASSVEGTGRYGYTF. DNA of the CDR3: TGTGCCAGCAGCGTAGAAGGGACAGGGCGTTATGGCTACACCTTC. The full variable domain, its missing parts supplied by reference TRBV9 and TRBJ1-2, is DSGVTQTPKHLITATGQRVTLRCSPRSGDLSVYWYQQSLDQGLQFLIQYYNGEERAKGNILERFSAQQFPDLHSELNLSSLELGDSALYFCASSVEGTGRYGYTFGSGTRLTVV.

The rearrangement joins TRBV5-1 to TRBJ1-1, with D unresolved. The germline CDR1 and CDR2 sequences are SGHRS and YFSETQ. The length of the CDR3 is 15 residues. V lost 0 bases, J lost 0 bases, and 9 bases lay in between. CDR3 residues: CASSLVQTMNTEAFF. The CDR3 DNA sequence: TGCGCCAGCAGCTTGGTACAGACTATGAACACTGAAGCTTTCTTT.

The table lists this clone with a few counts. The chain carries TRBV10-3 and TRBJ1-2; no firm D call. V gave up 3 bases and J gave up 8 bases, with 16 bases separating them. The germline V gene encodes CDR1 ENHRY and CDR2 SYGVKD. The CDR3 is made up of 14 amino acids. CDR3 in amino acids: CAISDSGGAMGYTF. The CDR3 nucleotides are TGTGCCATCAGTGATTCGGGTGGCGCCATGGGCTACACCTTC.